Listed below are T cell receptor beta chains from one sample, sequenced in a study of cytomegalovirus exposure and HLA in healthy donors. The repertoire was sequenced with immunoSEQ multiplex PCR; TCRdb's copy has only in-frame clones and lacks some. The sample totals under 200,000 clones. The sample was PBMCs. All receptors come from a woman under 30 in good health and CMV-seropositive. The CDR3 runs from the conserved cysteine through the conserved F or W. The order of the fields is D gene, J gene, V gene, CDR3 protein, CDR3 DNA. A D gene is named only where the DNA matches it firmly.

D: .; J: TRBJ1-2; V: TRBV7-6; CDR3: CASSLAEGRDNYGYTF; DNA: TGTGCCAGCAGCTTAGCGGAGGGCAGGGATAACTATGGCTACACCTTC
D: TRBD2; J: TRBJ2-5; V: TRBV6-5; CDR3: CASSFRDGREQYF; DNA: TGTGCCAGCAGTTTCAGGGACGGGAGGGAGCAGTACTTC
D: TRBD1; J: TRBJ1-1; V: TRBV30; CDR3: CAWTVKGQGFTEAFF; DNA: TGTGCCTGGACGGTGAAGGGACAGGGGTTCACTGAAGCTTTCTTT
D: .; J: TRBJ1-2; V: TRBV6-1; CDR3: CASRASGSNYGYTF; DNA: TGTGCCAGCAGGGCCTCGGGATCCAACTATGGCTACACCTTC
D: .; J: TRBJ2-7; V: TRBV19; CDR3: CASSISGADYEQYF; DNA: TGTGCCAGTAGTATCTCCGGTGCCGACTACGAGCAGTACTTC
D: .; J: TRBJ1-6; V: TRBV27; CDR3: CASSPGNNSPLHF; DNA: TGTGCCAGCAGTCCGGGAAATAATTCACCCCTCCACTTT
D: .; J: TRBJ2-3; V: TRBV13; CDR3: CASSFSGLTDTQYF; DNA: TGTGCCAGCAGCTTCAGCGGTCTCACAGATACGCAGTATTTT
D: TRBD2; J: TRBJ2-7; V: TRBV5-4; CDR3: CASSFDGSSGPSYEQYF; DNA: TGTGCCAGCAGCTTTGACGGATCTAGCGGTCCCTCCTACGAGCAGTACTTC
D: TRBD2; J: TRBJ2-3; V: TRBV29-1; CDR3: CSAAGTSGTDTQYF; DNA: TGCAGCGCTGCCGGGACTAGCGGCACAGATACGCAGTATTTT
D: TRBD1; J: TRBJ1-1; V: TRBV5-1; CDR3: CASSPTGQGYTEAFF; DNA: TGCGCCAGCAGCCCCACCGGACAGGGGTACACTGAAGCTTTCTTT
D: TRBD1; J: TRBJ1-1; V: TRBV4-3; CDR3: CASSLGDSRIRLNTEAFF; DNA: TGCGCCAGCAGCCTCGGGGACAGCAGGATACGCCTGAACACTGAAGCTTTCTTT
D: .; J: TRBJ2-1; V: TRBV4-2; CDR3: CASSPSRSTIDEQFF; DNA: TGTGCCAGCAGCCCCTCTAGATCCACGATCGATGAGCAGTTCTTC
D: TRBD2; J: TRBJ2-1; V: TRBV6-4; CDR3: CASSDSGTSSYNEQFF; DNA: TGTGCCAGCAGTGACTCGGGGACTAGCTCCTACAATGAGCAGTTCTTC
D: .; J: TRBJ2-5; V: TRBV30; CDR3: CAWSVWSRGGQETQYF; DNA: TGTGCCTGGAGTGTATGGTCTAGAGGGGGCCAAGAGACCCAGTACTTC
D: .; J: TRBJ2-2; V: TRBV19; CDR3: CASSPGLQGTGELFF; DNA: TGTGCCAGTAGCCCCGGGCTGCAGGGGACCGGGGAGCTGTTTTTT
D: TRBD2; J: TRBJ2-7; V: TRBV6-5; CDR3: CASSYSRLAVYEQYF; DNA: TGTGCCAGCAGTTACTCCCGACTAGCCGTCTACGAGCAGTACTTC